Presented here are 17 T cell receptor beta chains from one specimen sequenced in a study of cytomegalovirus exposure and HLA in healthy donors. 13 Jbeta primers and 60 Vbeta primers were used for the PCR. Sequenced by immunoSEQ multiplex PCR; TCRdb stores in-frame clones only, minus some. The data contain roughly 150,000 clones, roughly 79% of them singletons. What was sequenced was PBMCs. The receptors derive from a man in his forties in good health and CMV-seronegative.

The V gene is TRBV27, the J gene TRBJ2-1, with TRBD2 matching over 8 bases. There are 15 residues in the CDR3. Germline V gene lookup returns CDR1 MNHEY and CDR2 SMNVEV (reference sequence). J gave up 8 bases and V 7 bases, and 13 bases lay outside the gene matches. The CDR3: CASTPSGFRVDEQFF. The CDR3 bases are TGTGCCAGCACTCCTAGCGGGTTCCGAGTTGATGAGCAGTTCTTC.

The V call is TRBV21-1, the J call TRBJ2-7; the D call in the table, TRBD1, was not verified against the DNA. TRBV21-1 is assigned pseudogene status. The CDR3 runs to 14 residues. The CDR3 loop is CASSSPRQEGEQYF. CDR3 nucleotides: TGTGCCAGCAGCTCTCCAAGACAGGAAGGCGAGCAGTACTTC.

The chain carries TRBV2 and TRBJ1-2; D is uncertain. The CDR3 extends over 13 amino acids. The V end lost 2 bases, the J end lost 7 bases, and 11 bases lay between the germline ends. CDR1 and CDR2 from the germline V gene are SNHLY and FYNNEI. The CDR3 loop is CASSEPQVTGYTF. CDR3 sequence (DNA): TGTGCCAGCAGTGAACCCCAGGTGACTGGCTACACCTTC.

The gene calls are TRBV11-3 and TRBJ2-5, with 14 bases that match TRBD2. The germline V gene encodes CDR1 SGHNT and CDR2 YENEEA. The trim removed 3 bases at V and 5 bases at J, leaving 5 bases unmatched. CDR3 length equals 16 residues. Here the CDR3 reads CASSLGLAGVGETQYF. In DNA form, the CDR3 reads TGTGCCAGCAGCTTGGGACTAGCGGGAGTGGGGGAGACCCAGTACTTC.

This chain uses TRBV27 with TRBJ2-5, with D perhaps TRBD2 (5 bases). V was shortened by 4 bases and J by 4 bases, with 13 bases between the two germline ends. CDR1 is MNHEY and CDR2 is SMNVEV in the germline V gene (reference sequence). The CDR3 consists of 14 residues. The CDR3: CASSSEGWAETQYF. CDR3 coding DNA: TGTGCCAGCAGTTCCGAGGGTTGGGCAGAGACCCAGTACTTC.

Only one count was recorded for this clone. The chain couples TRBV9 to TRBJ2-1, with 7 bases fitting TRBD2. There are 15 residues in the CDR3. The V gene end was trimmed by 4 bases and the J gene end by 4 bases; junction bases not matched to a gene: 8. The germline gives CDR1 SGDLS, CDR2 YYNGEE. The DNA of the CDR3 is TGTGCCAGCAGCCTTGGGGGGGAGCCTTACAATGAGCAGTTCTTC. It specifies CASSLGGEPYNEQFF.

CDR3 nucleotides: TGTGCCAGCAGCTACCCTAGCGGGAGGGCCAGCTCCTACAATGAGCAGTTCTTC. It specifies CASSYPSGRASSYNEQFF. The chain has TRBV7-8 and TRBJ2-1; TRBD2 agrees at 12 bases. V trimming: 4 bases; J trimming: 0 bases; junction bases outside the gene matches: 7. The CDR3 runs to 18 residues. Germline V CDR1 and CDR2: SGHVS, FQNEAQ.

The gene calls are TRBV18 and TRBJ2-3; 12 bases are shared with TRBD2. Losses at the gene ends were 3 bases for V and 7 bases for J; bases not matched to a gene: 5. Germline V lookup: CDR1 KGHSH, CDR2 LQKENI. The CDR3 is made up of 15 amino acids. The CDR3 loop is CASSPLAGGSYTQYF. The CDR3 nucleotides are TGTGCCAGCTCACCGCTAGCGGGAGGGTCGTATACGCAGTATTTT. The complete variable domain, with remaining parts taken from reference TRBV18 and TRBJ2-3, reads NAGVMQNPRHLVRRRGQEARLRCSPMKGHSHVYWYRQLPEEGLKFMVYLQKENIIDESGMPKERFSAEFPKEGPSILRIQQVVRGDSAAYFCASSPLAGGSYTQYFGPGTRLTVL.

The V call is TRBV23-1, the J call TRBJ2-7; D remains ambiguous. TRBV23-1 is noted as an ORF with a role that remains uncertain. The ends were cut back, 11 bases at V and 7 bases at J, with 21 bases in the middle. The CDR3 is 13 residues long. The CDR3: CASWEGNGWEQYV. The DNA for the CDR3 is TGCGCCTCCTGGGAAGGGAATGGGTGGGAGCAGTACGTC.

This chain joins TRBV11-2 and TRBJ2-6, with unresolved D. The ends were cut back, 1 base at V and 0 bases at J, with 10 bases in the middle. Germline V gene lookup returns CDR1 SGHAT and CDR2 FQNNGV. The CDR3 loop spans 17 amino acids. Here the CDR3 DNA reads TGTGCCAGCAGCTTAGTCGGGTCGAACTCTGGGGCCAACGTCCTGACTTTC. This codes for CASSLVGSNSGANVLTF.

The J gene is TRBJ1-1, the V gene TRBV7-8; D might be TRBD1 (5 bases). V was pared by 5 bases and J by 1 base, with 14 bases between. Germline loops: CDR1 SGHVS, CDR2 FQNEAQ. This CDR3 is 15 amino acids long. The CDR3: CASSPEGFSNTEAFF. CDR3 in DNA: TGTGCCAGCAGCCCGGAGGGGTTCTCGAACACTGAAGCTTTCTTT.

CDR3 residues: CSVEEAGGRYEQYF. CDR3 DNA: TGCAGCGTTGAAGAGGCAGGGGGCAGGTACGAGCAGTACTTC. V is TRBV29-1 and J is TRBJ2-7, with TRBD1 matching over 8 bases. The germline CDR1 and CDR2 sequences are SQVTM and ANQGSEA. This CDR3 contains 14 residues. The junction had 5 bases not matched to a gene; V was cut back by 0 bases and J by 4 bases.

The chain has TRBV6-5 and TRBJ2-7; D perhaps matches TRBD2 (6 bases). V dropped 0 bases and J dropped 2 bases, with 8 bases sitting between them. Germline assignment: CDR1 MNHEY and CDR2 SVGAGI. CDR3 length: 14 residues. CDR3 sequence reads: CASSYSSGPYEQYF. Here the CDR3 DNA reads TGTGCCAGCAGTTACTCTAGCGGACCCTACGAGCAGTACTTC.

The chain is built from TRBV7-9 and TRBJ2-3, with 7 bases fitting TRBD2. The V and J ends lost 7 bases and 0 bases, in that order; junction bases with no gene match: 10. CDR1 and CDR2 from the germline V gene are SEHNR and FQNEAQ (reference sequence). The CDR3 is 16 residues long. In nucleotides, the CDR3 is TGTGCCAGCACCCGGGAGGCTGGAGGAAGCACAGATACGCAGTATTTT. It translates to CASTREAGGSTDTQYF.

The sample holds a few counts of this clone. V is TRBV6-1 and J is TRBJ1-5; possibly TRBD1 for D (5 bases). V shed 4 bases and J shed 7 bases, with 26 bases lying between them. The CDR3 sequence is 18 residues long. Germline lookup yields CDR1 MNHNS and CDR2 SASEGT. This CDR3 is CASSGDSFPGWARQPQHF. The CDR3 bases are TGTGCCAGCAGTGGGGACTCCTTCCCAGGGTGGGCTAGGCAGCCCCAGCATTTT.

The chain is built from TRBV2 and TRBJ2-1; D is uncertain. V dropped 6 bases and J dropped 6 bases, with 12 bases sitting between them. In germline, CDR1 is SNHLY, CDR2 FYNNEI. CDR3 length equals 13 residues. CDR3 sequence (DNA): TGTGCCAGCAGCCTCCGAGACTTCAATGAGCAGTTCTTC. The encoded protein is CASSLRDFNEQFF.

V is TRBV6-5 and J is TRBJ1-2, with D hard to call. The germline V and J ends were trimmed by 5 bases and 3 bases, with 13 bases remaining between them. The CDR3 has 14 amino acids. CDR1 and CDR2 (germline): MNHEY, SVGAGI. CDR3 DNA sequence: TGTGCCAGCAGTGAACGTGGCAAAGACTATGGCTACACCTTC. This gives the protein CASSERGKDYGYTF.